This TCR beta chain was sequenced in a study of cytomegalovirus exposure and HLA in healthy donors (dated by TCRdb to 2015 to 2018). About the study as a whole: In an earlier analysis of about 560 of the donors, under 300 Gb of sequence data and about 110 million unique TCR beta sequences from roughly 190 million T cells were reported. Roughly 300 gigabases of sequencing data and some 85 million unique TCR sequences were included in an early release covering about 620 HLA-typed donors. Among the roughly 390 genotyped donors, around 79% belonged to the genetic ancestry cluster associated with self-reported Caucasian donors. The study was designed to test whether signatures of past pathogen exposure could be identified by cataloging public T cell receptors. The T cell repertoires of around 670 subjects were profiled by immunosequencing and related to cytomegalovirus serostatus. Besides the first cohort of roughly 660 subjects, a separate validation cohort made up of over 100 different subjects was used. To predict cytomegalovirus infection status, the study combined high-throughput TCR immunosequencing, statistical association of individual TCRs with disease status, and machine learning. In a later analysis, previously published TCR beta repertoires from about 640 donors were re-analyzed and high-resolution HLA genotyping was added so that TCR occurrence patterns could be studied. Rather than drawing on any new phenotypic data, the later analysis identified candidate immune exposures from TCR beta sequences and the way those sequences occurred across donors. An earlier analysis of fewer than 750 of the donors used high-throughput TCR beta sequencing to judge whether each TCR beta V gene segment behaved as functional or pseudogenic. Donor age, sex, ethnicity and CMV serostatus were compiled together with the repertoire data. In a later genetic analysis, genome-wide SNP genotypes for about three fifths of the 666 donors were used, and that subset was treated as a discovery cohort. All discovery cohort repertoires had been generated on a single sequencing platform. Both class I and class II loci were covered by HLA typing, at four-digit resolution. The number of typed donors differed by locus: roughly 629-630 for A, B, C, DRB1 and DQB1; 522 for DQA1; 606 for DPA1; and 400 to 480 for DPB1. Four to six DR-DQ haplotypes were handled as single units for association and clustering because linkage in the cohort was strong. Among about 400 genotyped donors of the cohort, an average of roughly 230,000 unique TCR beta nucleotide sequences was sequenced per donor, of which 15% to 20% were non-productive. Study-wide conclusions, independent of this receptor: In this cohort, only TCR beta chains were sequenced, and detectable features were limited by the absence of alpha or paired-chain data. It was suggested by the authors that the approach could potentially be generalized to other disease states and immunological phenotypes. In a later genetic analysis, a missense DCLRE1C variant was associated with V-gene and J-gene trimming of TCR beta chains, and the association was replicated in an independent cohort. Some IMGT-functional V segments, including TRBV6-2 and TRBV6-3, could not be distinguished by the 87-base-pair reads and were therefore excluded. Most TCR sequences were observed very rarely across donors, whereas some public TCRs were present in many individuals. The sequencing pipeline was judged likely to have produced a cluster of highly shared sequence variants as a technical artifact. Specific HLA alleles were associated with roughly 17,000 TCR beta sequences at a false discovery rate of 0.05 in a later analysis. In a later analysis, several top co-occurrence clusters were reported to appear linked to parvovirus B19, influenza, CMV and Epstein-Barr virus. In a later analysis, TCR association rates were found to vary across HLA loci, with the most associated TCRs seen for DRB1 alleles and the fewest for HLA-C alleles. The earlier analysis of 587 of the donors excluded around 17 rarely observed V segments, including chromosome 9 orphons, because counts were too low. Correlated functional status among segregating V segments might be attributable to linkage disequilibrium, but an unknown experimental factor could not be ruled out. Sequencing depth was assumed to be roughly uniform across donors in the presence/absence analyses, though that assumption may not hold. A further reported finding was that TCR beta sequences accurately predicted the HLA-A and HLA-B alleles for most subjects in the first cohort. In the study, 164 TCR beta chains were listed as associated with cytomegalovirus. Strong co-occurrence of HLA alleles, especially DR and DQ, made assigning TCR associations to individual alleles difficult. A few of the identified cytomegalovirus-associated TCR beta chains were confirmed in vitro to be specific for cytomegalovirus antigens. Because some donors lacked HLA typing at each locus, the association tests relied only on the typed subset. A later analysis found that HLA-associated TCR beta chains were more clonally expanded and had lower generation probabilities than equally common non-associated chains. In both the original and validation cohorts, the classifier was reported to diagnose cytomegalovirus status with high specificity and sensitivity. CMV serostatus was the only immune exposure information available for the cohort. According to a later genetic analysis, donors in an Asian-associated ancestry cluster had fewer N-insertions in productive TCRs than the approximately 700-donor mean. Most CMV-associated TCR beta chains appeared to be HLA-restricted in a later analysis, and the HLA associations seemed to be driven largely by CMV exposure. Broadly in line with IMGT annotations, most TCR beta V segments showed up in productive rearrangements about 87% or about 30% of the time in an earlier analysis of some 590 of the donors.

Measured from the cysteine to the phenylalanine, the CDR3 is 16 residues long. The entry retains the CDR3 DNA only, 48 bases that are in frame from base 1. Sequences SGHNT (CDR1) and YYREEE (CDR2) are obtained from the germline V gene (reference sequence). V is pruned by 0 bases and J by 10 bases, leaving 12 bases of the junction without a gene match. In total, approximately 700 healthy bone marrow donors made up the cohort. At the time of sampling, every cohort member was nominally healthy, though immune exposures that went unrecorded were likely present. The donor tested CMV seronegative and was one of the 352 seronegative cohort members. A peripheral blood sample was collected from each donor, and TCR beta sequencing was performed on peripheral blood mononuclear cells. Genomic DNA extraction from the blood cell samples was performed with the Qiagen DNeasy Blood Extraction Kit. Libraries were built with the immunoSEQ multiplex PCR assay. The multiplex PCR relied on a mix of 60 forward primers for TCR Vbeta segments and 13 reverse primers for TCR Jbeta segments. The CDR3 region of rearranged TCR beta genes was amplified from genomic DNA with a multiplex PCR assay. The Illumina HiSeq System was used to sequence the amplified TCR beta libraries as 87-base-pair reads. The study's own analysis went as follows. A later analysis tallied roughly 76 million unique TCR beta chains across the 660 or so repertoires, and approximately 11 million of those chains were shared by two or more donors. To remove PCR and sequencing errors, raw reads were error-corrected and collapsed into unique sequences using a nearest-neighbor algorithm that merged closely related sequences. CDR3 sequences were aligned to IMGT reference sequences to assign V, D and J gene segments. For a sequence to be retained, a match of at least six nucleotides was required to both a V gene segment and a J gene segment. A rearrangement counted as productive if the CDR3 had no stop codons and remained in frame with V and J, and every other rearrangement counted as non-productive. CDR3 was defined according to IMGT convention as the region running from the second conserved V-encoded cysteine to the conserved J-encoded phenylalanine. In an earlier analysis of approximately 500 of the donors, sequences lacking an unambiguous match to a single V gene segment were excluded. In an earlier analysis of several hundred of the donors, a V segment was called functional when productive rearrangements were above 56.7%, and segregating when the standard deviation between donors exceeded 5%. A statistical classification framework was built for diagnosing cytomegalovirus status from the catalog of TCR beta chain sequences. In a later analysis, TCR nucleotide sequences were compared against IMGT/GENE-DB human TR gene sequences so that V and J genes could be assigned. The TCRdist pipeline was used in a later analysis to assign CDR3 sequences and most-parsimonious VDJ recombination scenarios. In a later analysis, each TCR beta chain was defined by its CDR3 amino acid sequence together with its V-gene family, and reads without a unique V-gene family were excluded. To address suspected cross-contamination and a sequencing artifact, a later analysis removed around 600 highly shared, low-generation-probability nucleotide sequences. In a later analysis, a clonal expansion index for each public chain was calculated from normalized within-repertoire ranks of inferred template counts. In a later analysis, generation probabilities were computed with a VDJ recombination model fitted to out-of-frame rearrangements, and the resulting probabilities were checked against IGoR. In a later analysis, hypergeometric tests were used to score TCR-TCR, TCR-HLA and TCR-CMV co-occurrence, with a repertoire-size bias correction applied to TCR pairs. To estimate false discovery rates, a later analysis permuted the HLA or CMV assignments 20 times. In a later analysis, co-occurring TCRs were grouped with DBSCAN, and TCRdist sequence similarity was added when clustering was performed within HLA-allele-positive subsets. Repertoires with fewer than 30,000 or more than 120,000 public chains were left out of co-occurrence clustering, as were about five repertoires with anomalous nucleotide sharing. Entries here come from immuneACCESS through TCRdb and include only in-frame sequences with V and J called. Some clones fail to appear in such tables; in the studies checked, an unresolved V gene covers under half of the shortfall, and the cause of the remainder is unknown. V, J and clone size reflect that table, while D and trimming were determined from the DNA. Present in this sample are 170,000 or so clones, around 82% of which were seen just once. The ten largest clones add up to more than 5.5% of the sample.

As concerns this clone: The target of this receptor is not known. Base qualities are not recorded, but no much larger clone differs from it by a single base.

The rearranged segments are TRBV5-4 and TRBJ2-1; TRBD1 fits 8 bases in the junction. Material for sequencing was PBMCs. The TCR sequence derives from a man aged 35 to 55 in good health and CMV-seronegative. CDR3 region: CASSLGLKGSGGEQFF. The nucleotide sequence is TGTGCCAGCAGCTTGGGACTGAAGGGCTCAGGGGGCGAGCAGTTCTTC. Supplemented by the reference TRBV5-4 and TRBJ2-1 proteins around the CDR3, the complete variable domain is ETGVTQSPTHLIKTRGQQVTLRCSSQSGHNTVSWYQQALGQGPQFIFQYYREEENGRGNFPPRFSGLQFPNYSSELNVNALELDDSALYLCASSLGLKGSGGEQFFGPGTRLTVL.